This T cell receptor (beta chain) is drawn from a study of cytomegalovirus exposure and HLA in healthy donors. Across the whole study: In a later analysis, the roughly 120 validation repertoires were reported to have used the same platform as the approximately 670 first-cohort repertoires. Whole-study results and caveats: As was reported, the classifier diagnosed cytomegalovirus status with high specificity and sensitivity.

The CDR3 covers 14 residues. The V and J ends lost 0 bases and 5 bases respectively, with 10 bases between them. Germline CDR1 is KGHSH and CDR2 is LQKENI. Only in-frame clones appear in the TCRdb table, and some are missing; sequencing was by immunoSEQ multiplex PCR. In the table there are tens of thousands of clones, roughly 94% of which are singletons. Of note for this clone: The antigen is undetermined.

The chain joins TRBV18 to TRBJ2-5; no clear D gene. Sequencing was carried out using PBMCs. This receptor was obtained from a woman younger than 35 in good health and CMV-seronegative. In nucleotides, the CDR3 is TGTGCCAGCTCACCACCCGCCAGCAGGGAGACCCAGTACTTC. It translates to CASSPPASRETQYF.